This T cell receptor (beta chain) was captured by sequencing in a study of blood T cell repertoires in COVID-19. Overall study context: There were acute and convalescent COVID-19 samples, and they came from the United States, Italy and Spain. The cDNA or gDNA used as material had been derived from T cells, B-cell-depleted T cells, or PBMCs.

In the authors' methods: From reference gene primer amplification, estimates of nucleated cell counts were derived. Clones were sequenced by immunoSEQ multiplex PCR, and TCRdb holds only the in-frame ones, with some missing. V, J and clone size were drawn from that table, and D and trimming were deduced from the DNA. The table shows about 110,000 clones, with under 85% occurring only once. CDR1 and CDR2 (germline): SGHTA, FQGTGA. The CDR3 totals 16 residues. The junction had 13 bases not matched to a gene; V was cut back by 6 bases and J by 5 bases. The chain couples TRBV7-3 to TRBJ2-5, with 9 nucleotides matching TRBD2. The sample consisted of peripheral blood. This TCR derives from a woman in her 70s with acute or convalescent COVID-19. CDR3 loop: CASSPLGGGAPETQYF. The DNA of the CDR3 is TGTGCCAGCAGTCCCCTGGGCGGGGGGGCCCCGGAGACCCAGTACTTC.